This T cell receptor (beta chain) was sequenced for a study of Graves' ophthalmopathy and Graves' hyperthyroidism. General study findings and limits: The model forecast ophthalmopathy progression, reaching under 71% sensitivity and roughly 72% specificity. Among expanded thyroid clonotypes above 0.001 frequency, most also occurred in blood.

RNA transcripts were the template, and TCR beta CDR3 regions were amplified from them. HTBI-primed RT-PCR formed the first round, and a multiplex PCR formed the second. TCRdb ran MiXCR on the multiplex PCR reads and lists one entry per CDR3 protein. The sample yields almost 750,000 distinct CDR3 sequences, approximately 40% seen once. This clonotype came up a few times. What it recognizes is unknown. J gave up 4 bases and V 5 bases, and 8 bases lay outside the gene matches. The CDR3 covers 14 residues. Germline values: CDR1 LNHDA, CDR2 SQIVND (reference sequence). Sequences were obtained from peripheral blood. V gene TRBV19 combines with J gene TRBJ2-7; 7 nucleotides align to TRBD1. This TCR was recovered from an adult man with Graves' ophthalmopathy. CDR3 in DNA: TGTGCCAGTAGTCCCCGGACAGGAGAATACGAGCAGTACTTC. This gives the protein CASSPRTGEYEQYF. Complete variable domain (other parts from reference TRBV19 and TRBJ2-7): DGGITQSPKYLFRKEGQNVTLSCEQNLNHDAMYWYRQDPGQGLRLIYYSQIVNDFQKGDIAEGYSVSREKKESFPLTVTSAQKNPTAFYLCASSPRTGEYEQYFGPGTRLTVT.